Included here is one TCR beta chain sequence, with context. The data were taken from a study of PD-L1 blockade in urothelial cancer. The overall study: Starting in about 2014, patients were given atezolizumab (1,200 mg intravenously every 3 weeks). Researchers found blood samples held a median of 141,255 T cells.

Synthetic templates analogous to TCR were spiked into all PCRs individually. Clones were sequenced by immunoSEQ multiplex PCR, and TCRdb holds only the in-frame ones, with some missing. The sample lists some 50,000 clones; approximately 89% were seen once. The V end was cut by 2 bases, the J end by 3 bases, with 13 bases between. The CDR3 consists of 15 residues. CDR1 is MDHEN, CDR2 SYDVKM, per germline. Each patient presented with locally advanced or metastatic urothelial carcinoma. The starting material was PBMCs, obtained around atezolizumab (anti-PD-L1) treatment. The origin of this receptor is an elderly man with urothelial cancer. V gene TRBV28 combines with J gene TRBJ2-5; D may be TRBD1 (7 bases). CDR3 bases: TGTGCCAGCAGTTTACCAACAGGGGAGGAAGAGACCCAGTACTTC. Its translation: CASSLPTGEEETQYF.